This T cell receptor beta chain was captured in a study of cytomegalovirus exposure and HLA in healthy donors. About this clone itself: Its antigen is currently unknown.

The table came from immunoSEQ multiplex PCR; TCRdb's copy has only in-frame clones and leaves some out. The data show 200,000 to 300,000 clones, with about 86% seen just once and 1% to 1.5% held by the top ten. Study outcomes and limitations: The study listed roughly 160 cytomegalovirus-associated TCR beta chains.

Germline V lookup: CDR1 LNHDA, CDR2 SQIVND (reference sequence). The CDR3 consists of 15 residues. Trimming pared 3 bases from V and 4 bases from J, leaving 15 bases between. Sequencing was done on a sample of PBMCs. The V gene is TRBV19, the J gene TRBJ1-2; D is possibly TRBD1 (6 bases). This sequence was found in a woman aged 25 to 45 in good health and CMV-seropositive. The CDR3 DNA is TGTGCCAGTAGTATTCCCTTTGGACAGTTCTATGGCTACACCTTC. As protein: CASSIPFGQFYGYTF.